This TCR beta chain was sequenced for a study of PD-1 blockade in classical Hodgkin lymphoma. Study-wide results and limits: Diversity in CD4+ TCRs, unlike that measured in CD8+ TCRs, had risen significantly by C4D1. According to reports, newly diagnosed patients had lower baseline TCR diversity than healthy donors, and relapsed/refractory patients had lower baseline TCR diversity still. Diversity similar to that of newly diagnosed patients was seen at baseline in complete responders.

The CDR3 has 12 amino acids. The germline gives CDR1 SQVTM, CDR2 ANQGSEA. The ends were cut back, 6 bases at V and 0 bases at J, with 8 bases in the middle. All patients relapsed after autologous stem cell transplantation, and brentuximab vedotin exposure varied. Best responses included complete response and partial response; otherwise, the best response was progressive disease. About this clone itself: The target antigen is unknown.

This table comes from immunoSEQ multiplex PCR, and its TCRdb copy is limited to in-frame clones, with some not included. The repertoire consists of around 36,000 clones, with around 87% occurring once and the leading ten covering around 9.7%. Specimen: peripheral blood mononuclear cells (PBMCs), collected at baseline. The chain links TRBV29-1 to TRBJ2-5, with D unresolved. The source of this sequence is a human donor with classical Hodgkin lymphoma. The CDR3 loop reads CSVGPNQETQYF. Written as DNA, the CDR3 is TGCAGCGTAGGACCGAACCAAGAGACCCAGTACTTC. Full variable domain (outside the CDR3, taken from reference TRBV29-1 and TRBJ2-5): SAVISQKPSRDICQRGTSLTIQCQVDSQVTMMFWYRQQPGQSLTLIATANQGSEATYESGFVIDKFPISRPNLTFSTLTVSNMSPEDSSIYLCSVGPNQETQYFGPGTRLLVL.